This T cell receptor beta chain was identified during a study of beta chain features in type 1 diabetes. Study-level background: Across every sample, about 100 million sorted cells were examined in total. Study-wide points: Moderately but significantly shorter TCRB CDR3s were found in Type 1 diabetes patients in all four CD4+ subsets.

As concerns this clone: Its cognate antigen is unknown. Different DNA sequences within this sample yield the same CDR3.

Expressed TCRB transcripts were sequenced, since all the RNA that had been isolated was reverse transcribed. Naive, central memory and regulatory T cell samples came to a mean of approximately 3.57 million reads. The table came from immunoSEQ multiplex PCR; TCRdb's copy has only in-frame clones and leaves some out. The table shows 150,000 to 170,000 clones, with over 9% occurring only once. V was cut by 0 bases and J by 3 bases, with 7 bases left in between. CDR3 length equals 15 residues. Germline values: CDR1 SGHRS, CDR2 YFSETQ. V is TRBV5-1 and J is TRBJ2-6; TRBD2 might be the D (5 bases). The sequenced sample was central memory CD4+ T cells from blood. The sequence came from a man aged 25 to 40 with type 1 diabetes. The CDR3 loop reads CASSLAGSGANVLTF. The CDR3 nucleotides are TGCGCCAGCAGCTTGGCGGGGAGTGGGGCCAACGTCCTGACTTTC.